Below are 6 T cell receptor beta chains sequenced from a single sample in a study of shared clonotypes between healthy human individuals. This table comes from immunoSEQ multiplex PCR, and its TCRdb copy is limited to in-frame clones, with some not included. The sample holds over 2 million clones, 80% to 95% seen once. Specimen: naive CD4+ T cells from PBMCs. This sample's subset: CD45RA+ positively selected. Source of these receptors: a man between 18 and 29 years old in good health. Some clones in this sample may be carry-over from other donors' samples.

This chain joins TRBV18 and TRBJ1-1, with a weak D call TRBD1 (5 bases). The CDR3 contains 15 residues. Trimming left V 1 base short and J 2 bases short, with 11 bases between. Germline V gene sequence: CDR1 KGHSH, CDR2 LQKENI. For the CDR3, the DNA is TGTGCCAGCTCACCACTCGGGGGGGGTAACACTGAAGCTTTCTTT. Its translation is CASSPLGGGNTEAFF.

The chain carries TRBV19 and TRBJ2-2; TRBD1 aligns across 11 bases. Germline CDR1 reads LNHDA; CDR2 reads SQIVND (reference sequence). CDR3 length: 15 residues. V trimming: 5 bases; J trimming: 3 bases; junction bases outside the gene matches: 2. This CDR3 is CASSAGQGDTGELFF. The CDR3 DNA sequence: TGTGCCAGTAGTGCGGGACAGGGGGACACCGGGGAGCTGTTTTTT.

The chain is built from TRBV9 and TRBJ2-1, with 9 bases that match TRBD2. From germline, CDR1 is SGDLS and CDR2 YYNGEE. CDR3 length: 14 amino acids. J was trimmed by 6 bases and V by 4 bases; bases with no gene match: 5. The chain's CDR3 is CASSPAGGGNEQFF. The CDR3 region has the DNA TGTGCCAGCAGCCCAGCGGGAGGAGGCAATGAGCAGTTCTTC.

With regard to this clone: Other DNA sequences in this sample translate to the same CDR3. CDR3: CASSLGGRSYEQYF. CDR3 nucleotide sequence: TGTGCCAGCAGCTTGGGGGGGAGGTCCTACGAGCAGTACTTC. The rearrangement joins TRBV5-6 to TRBJ2-7; weak D call: TRBD2 (6 bases). V lost 0 bases and J lost 1, with 8 bases in between. Germline loops: CDR1 SGHDT, CDR2 YYEEEE. This CDR3 comprises 14 residues.

The chain uses TRBV10-3 and TRBJ2-2; 7 bases are shared with TRBD2. CDR3 length: 19 residues. Germline V gene data show CDR1 as ENHRY and CDR2 as SYGVKD. V shed 6 bases and J 4 bases; nucleotides not matched to a gene: 20. The DNA for the CDR3 is TGTGCCATCAGATCAGAGAGGGTTTCCGGGACTACCTTCACCGGGGAGCTGTTTTTT. This sequence encodes CAIRSERVSGTTFTGELFF.

The table lists this clone with a count of one. The genes are TRBV2 and TRBJ1-3; D is undetermined. Trimming left V 3 bases short and J 4 bases short, with 10 bases between. The germline V gene encodes CDR1 SNHLY and CDR2 FYNNEI. The CDR3 is 14 residues long. CDR3 amino acids: CASSDRLKGNTIYF. The CDR3 bases are TGTGCCAGCAGTGATAGATTAAAGGGAAACACCATATATTTT.